This T cell receptor beta chain was retrieved from a study of OX40 agonist ivuxolimab in advanced cancers. As for this clone: Its antigen is unidentified.

Trimming pared 7 bases from V and 5 bases from J, leaving 17 bases between. Per the germline V gene, CDR1 is SQVTM and CDR2 is ANQGSEA. The CDR3 is 13 amino acids. Measured with immunoSEQ multiplex PCR; TCRdb has only the in-frame clones, and not every one. Found here are 20,000 to 25,000 clones, nearly 90% of them singletons; the top ten hold about 35%. Whole-study results and caveats: The specificity for antigen of the expanded peripheral T cells was not determined.

This TCR derives from an adult with an advanced solid tumor such as melanoma, head and neck, liver or kidney cancer. Sequencing was performed on CD4+ or CD8+ T cells sorted from blood, taken in a trial of the OX40 agonist ivuxolimab. The rearrangement joins TRBV29-1 to TRBJ2-5; perhaps D is TRBD1 or TRBD2 (5 bases each). CDR3 sequence reads: CSAVGPNTETQYF. The CDR3 DNA reads TGCAGCGCCGTGGGACCGAACACGGAGACCCAGTACTTC.